This T cell receptor beta chain comes out of a study of STAT5B mutations in CD4+ large granular lymphocyte leukemia. Study results and caveats: 8/27 top patient clones versus 2/35 control clones were TRBV06-family. No patients shared main leukemic clonotypes, though approximately 26% appeared at low frequency elsewhere. CD4-sorted patient repertoires seemed more clonal than healthy CD4+ repertoires.

Measured with immunoSEQ multiplex PCR; TCRdb has only the in-frame clones, and not every one. The top ten clones hold 3.5% to 5% of a sample with 25,000 to 40,000 clones, 75% to 85% of them seen once. The junction had 4 bases not matched to a gene; V was cut back by 2 bases and J by 6 bases. This CDR3 is built from 14 residues. CDR1 and CDR2 (germline): MNHEY, SVGAGI. As concerns this clone: Its cognate antigen is unknown.

The source material was CD4+ T cells from blood buffy coats. This TCR was recovered from a human donor in good health. This sequence joins TRBV6-5 and TRBJ2-5, with TRBD1 identical over 9 bases. The CDR3 DNA reads as TGTGCCAGCAGTTACGCGGACAGGGGACAGACCCAGTACTTC. Translation: CASSYADRGQTQYF.